This T cell receptor (beta chain) was sequenced in a study of cytomegalovirus exposure and HLA in healthy donors. PCR employed 60 Vbeta and 13 Jbeta primers. The protocol was immunoSEQ multiplex PCR, while the TCRdb copy is restricted to in-frame clones and leaves out a portion. In the table there are about 94,000 clones, 79% of which are singletons. Germline CDR1 LNHDA, CDR2 SQIVND (reference sequence). This CDR3 is built from 15 residues. The V segment lost 3 bases and the J segment 2 bases; nucleotides outside the gene matches: 0. The clonotype originates from a woman between 40 and 50 years old in good health and CMV-seronegative. Sequencing was done on a sample of PBMCs. This chain uses TRBV19 with TRBJ2-5; 13 bases align to TRBD2. CDR3 coding DNA: TGTGCCAGTAGTATGGGACTAGCGGGACAAGAGACCCAGTACTTC. This codes for CASSMGLAGQETQYF.